Shown below are 31 T cell receptor beta chains from a single sample sequenced in a study of blood T cell repertoires in COVID-19. The method was immunoSEQ multiplex PCR; TCRdb's version includes in-frame clones alone and lacks a portion of them. The sample comprises over 130,000 clones, over 75% of which are singletons, and 10% to 13% rests with the top ten. Sequencing was performed on peripheral blood. The receptors originated from a man in his 60s with active or convalescent COVID-19.

The chain couples TRBV10-1 to TRBJ2-1, with D possibly being TRBD2 (5 bases). The V end was cut by 0 bases, the J end by 6 bases, with 15 bases between. In germline, CDR1 is WNHNN, CDR2 SYGVQD (reference sequence). This CDR3 has 16 residues. The CDR3 nucleotides are TGCGCCAGCAGTGAGTCCGGACTCCCTCTCGGCAATGAGCAGTTCTTC. This gives the protein CASSESGLPLGNEQFF.

This clone was recorded only once. The chain recombines TRBV6-5 with TRBJ2-7; 7 positions match TRBD1. Trimming took 6 bases from V and 0 from J; bases not matched to a gene: 8. Germline assignment: CDR1 MNHEY and CDR2 SVGAGI. The CDR3 consists of 15 residues. As DNA, the CDR3 is TGTGCCAGCAGACTTAAGGGGGCTAGCTCCTACGAGCAGTACTTC. As protein: CASRLKGASSYEQYF.

This clone appeared a few times. The chain joins TRBV30 to TRBJ2-6; D remains ambiguous. The V end lost 2 bases, the J end lost 1 base, and 12 bases lay between the germline ends. CDR3 length: 16 residues. The V gene's germline CDR1 is GTSNPN and CDR2 SVGIG (reference sequence). The CDR3 loop reads CAWSSAGTSGANVLTF. The DNA for the CDR3 is TGTGCCTGGAGTTCGGCAGGTACGTCTGGGGCCAACGTCCTGACTTTC.

The chain is built from TRBV6-4 and TRBJ1-1; 7 bases are a match to TRBD1. This CDR3 is 15 amino acids long. Germline-derived CDR1 and CDR2 are MRHNA and SNTAGT. After removal of 7 bases from V and 6 bases from J, the junction contained 14 bases not matched to a gene. DNA of the CDR3: TGTGCCAGCACACCCAGGGCAGGGGGAGTCGCTGAAGCTTTCTTT. Translated: CASTPRAGGVAEAFF.

In nucleotides, the CDR3 is TGTGCCAGCAGCTTTCAGGGGACCACCGGGGAGCTGTTTTTT. Protein product: CASSFQGTTGELFF. The chain uses TRBV7-3 and TRBJ2-2; D may be TRBD1 (6 bases). The CDR3 totals 14 residues. The germline CDR1 and CDR2 sequences are SGHTA and FQGTGA. V dropped 3 bases and J dropped 4 bases, with 9 bases sitting between them.

This chain uses TRBV28 with TRBJ2-7; D might be TRBD2 (6 bases). This CDR3 is built from 13 residues. The V end lost 2 bases, the J end lost 7 bases, and 12 bases lay between the germline ends. Germline V lookup: CDR1 MDHEN, CDR2 SYDVKM. The CDR3 DNA reads as TGTGCCAGCAGTTTAGGCGGGGCGAGAGAGCAGTACTTC. Protein: CASSLGGAREQYF.

This clone was counted a single time. V is TRBV19 and J is TRBJ2-5, with D possibly TRBD1 on 7 matching bases. CDR3 length: 15 amino acids. In germline, CDR1 is LNHDA, CDR2 SQIVND (reference sequence). Between the trimmed V and J ends, which lost 2 bases and 4 bases, there was a span of 14 bases. CDR3 coding DNA: TGTGCCAGTAGTATACCCTCCCAGGGGGGAGAGACCCAGTACTTC. As protein: CASSIPSQGGETQYF.

The chain has TRBV6-6 and TRBJ1-5; D gene uncertain. This CDR3 region has 13 residues. The germline V and J ends were trimmed by 0 bases and 9 bases, with 9 bases remaining between them. The germline gives CDR1 MNHNY, CDR2 SVGAGI (reference sequence). For the CDR3, the DNA is TGTGCCAGCAGTTACTCGGAGGGCACGCCCCAGCATTTT. It encodes CASSYSEGTPQHF.

The V call is TRBV7-3, the J call TRBJ2-2; possibly TRBD2 for D (6 bases). The V gene lost 5 bases and the J gene lost 0 bases, with 13 bases spanning the gap. Germline V gene sequence: CDR1 SGHTA, CDR2 FQGTGA. The CDR3 totals 16 residues. The CDR3 sequence: CASSVTSNTNTGELFF. The CDR3 DNA is TGTGCCAGCAGCGTCACTAGCAATACGAACACCGGGGAGCTGTTTTTT.

The V and J genes are TRBV6-5 and TRBJ2-7, with 9 bases fitting TRBD2. J gave up 2 bases and V 2 bases, and 4 bases lay outside the gene matches. The CDR3 has 15 amino acids. Germline V gene sequence: CDR1 MNHEY, CDR2 SVGAGI. CDR3 DNA: TGTGCCAGCAGTTACGGAGGCGGGAGGGCCTACGAGCAGTACTTC. This sequence encodes CASSYGGGRAYEQYF.

The rearrangement joins TRBV2 to TRBJ2-3; D is perhaps TRBD2 (6 bases). The CDR3 totals 15 residues. Germline V gene data show CDR1 as SNHLY and CDR2 as FYNNEI. V was cut by 6 bases and J by 0 bases, with 13 bases left in between. CDR3 loop: CASSPRAGSTDTQYF. The DNA of the CDR3 is TGTGCCAGCAGCCCCCGAGCGGGTAGCACAGATACGCAGTATTTT.

A word on this clone: This is likely a read error, given that the CDR3 carries no conserved phenylalanine or tryptophan at its end. The limits of the CDR3 on the DNA are not certain, so only TCRdb's listed CDR3 is given. This sequence joins TRBV4-1 and TRBJ2-7; TRBD2 reflects the table's D call only, with no check against the DNA. Germline values: CDR1 MGHRA, CDR2 YSYEKL. A total of 8 residues make up the CDR3, ends included. Here the CDR3 reads CASSQERT.

CDR3 protein: CATWGAGGPSTGELFF. CDR3 coding DNA: TGTGCCACTTGGGGAGCGGGAGGGCCGAGCACCGGGGAGCTGTTTTTT. The J gene is TRBJ2-2, the V gene TRBV27; 10 positions match TRBD2. Per the germline V gene, CDR1 is MNHEY and CDR2 is SMNVEV (reference sequence). J was trimmed by 4 bases and V by 10 bases; bases with no gene match: 12. The CDR3 has 16 amino acids.

The sample holds one count of this clone. The rearrangement joins TRBV19 to TRBJ1-1; the match to TRBD1 covers 7 bases. This CDR3 contains 16 residues. Germline values: CDR1 LNHDA, CDR2 SQIVND (reference sequence). The V segment lost 5 bases and the J segment 1 base; nucleotides outside the gene matches: 10. CDR3 nucleotides: TGTGCCAGTAGTCATTACCCGGGGACAGAGAACACTGAAGCTTTCTTT. Its translation: CASSHYPGTENTEAFF. Full variable domain (remainder filled in from reference TRBV19 and TRBJ1-1): DGGITQSPKYLFRKEGQNVTLSCEQNLNHDAMYWYRQDPGQGLRLIYYSQIVNDFQKGDIAEGYSVSREKKESFPLTVTSAQKNPTAFYLCASSHYPGTENTEAFFGQGTRLTVV.

In the case of this clone: Other nucleotide sequences from this sample produce the same CDR3. J is TRBJ2-3 and V is TRBV18, with 10 positions matching TRBD1. The germline V gene has CDR1 KGHSH and CDR2 LQKENI. V dropped 3 bases and J dropped 1; count of bases not matched to a gene: 4. CDR3 length equals 16 residues. The CDR3, as DNA: TGTGCCAGCTCACCTACCGGGACAGGGGGCACAGATACGCAGTATTTT. The encoded protein is CASSPTGTGGTDTQYF.

This sequence joins TRBV6-5 and TRBJ1-1; D is uncertain. CDR3 size: 14 residues. Germline V gene lookup returns CDR1 MNHEY and CDR2 SVGAGI. Trimming cost V 2 bases and J 0 bases, with 7 bases left between them. Written as DNA, the CDR3 is TGTGCCAGCAGTTACCGCAGTCTGAACACTGAAGCTTTCTTT. Protein: CASSYRSLNTEAFF.

The chain carries TRBV19 and TRBJ1-5, with D unclear. V was cut by 10 bases and J by 1 base, with 8 bases left in between. The CDR3 extends over 12 amino acids. From germline, CDR1 is LNHDA and CDR2 SQIVND (reference sequence). The CDR3 coding sequence is TGTGCCACCAGGTTCAGCAATCAGCCCCAGCATTTT. Encoded protein: CATRFSNQPQHF. Full variable domain (missing parts from reference TRBV19 and TRBJ1-5): DGGITQSPKYLFRKEGQNVTLSCEQNLNHDAMYWYRQDPGQGLRLIYYSQIVNDFQKGDIAEGYSVSREKKESFPLTVTSAQKNPTAFYLCATRFSNQPQHFGDGTRLSIL.

This chain uses TRBV6-2 or TRBV6-3 with TRBJ2-7; D perhaps matches TRBD2 (5 bases). Trimming left V 4 bases short and J 1 base short, with 14 bases between. Germline lookup yields CDR1 MNHEY and CDR2 SVGEGT. CDR3 length: 15 residues. The CDR3 loop reads CASSFDTGSSYEQYF. In nucleotides, the CDR3 is TGTGCCAGCAGTTTTGACACGGGGAGTTCCTACGAGCAGTACTTC.

This sequence joins TRBV4-2 and TRBJ2-3; unclear D gene. CDR3 size: 17 residues. Trimming pared 0 bases from V and 4 bases from J, leaving 17 bases between. Germline lookup yields CDR1 LGHNA and CDR2 YNFKEQ. CDR3 protein: CASSQEFGASSADTQYF. The CDR3, as DNA: TGTGCCAGCAGCCAAGAGTTCGGAGCTAGTTCGGCAGATACGCAGTATTTT.

This clone was seen a handful of times. The chain carries TRBV12-3 or TRBV12-4 and TRBJ1-2; 7 nucleotides line up with TRBD1. V was clipped by 5 bases and J by 5 bases; unmatched bases: 5. This CDR3 spans 13 amino acids. The CDR3 protein is CASSETGEYGYTF. CDR3 in DNA: TGTGCCAGCAGTGAAACAGGGGAGTATGGCTACACCTTC.

This clone was observed a handful of times. The gene calls are TRBV29-1 and TRBJ2-1, with 9 bases matching TRBD2. Germline trimming cut 3 bases from V and 6 bases from J; bases unmatched to any gene: 6. The germline CDR1 and CDR2 sequences are SQVTM and ANQGSEA. This CDR3 contains 14 residues. CDR3 sequence reads: CSVERGRAGNEQFF. The DNA of the CDR3 is TGCAGCGTTGAGCGCGGGAGGGCCGGCAATGAGCAGTTCTTC.

The V and J genes are TRBV9 and TRBJ2-1; 11 bases are shared with TRBD2. In germline, CDR1 is SGDLS, CDR2 YYNGEE. CDR3 length: 15 residues. The V and J ends lost 4 bases and 8 bases, in that order; junction bases with no gene match: 8. The CDR3 coding sequence is TGTGCCAGCAGCCCAGGGACTAGCGGTGGACATGAGCAGTTCTTC. It is translated as CASSPGTSGGHEQFF.

This clone came up once. The chain recombines TRBV12-5 with TRBJ2-3; 7 bases agree with TRBD1. This CDR3 has 13 amino acids. V trimming: 6 bases; J trimming: 4 bases; junction bases outside the gene matches: 4. The germline V gene has CDR1 LGHNT and CDR2 FRNRAP. The CDR3 reads CASGQDRADTQYF. CDR3 coding DNA: TGTGCTAGTGGGCAAGACAGGGCAGATACGCAGTATTTT.

The chain links TRBV7-9 to TRBJ1-4; D gene ambiguous. The V and J ends lost 0 bases and 9 bases respectively, with 11 bases between them. The CDR3 loop spans 14 amino acids. Germline V gene lookup returns CDR1 SEHNR and CDR2 FQNEAQ (reference sequence). The CDR3 bases are TGTGCCAGCAGCTTAGCCGGGAATGGTAAAAAACTGTTTTTT. Protein product: CASSLAGNGKKLFF.

This clone was found once. The J gene is TRBJ1-4, the V gene TRBV5-4; 7 bases match TRBD1. This CDR3 region has 15 residues. The germline gives CDR1 SGHNT, CDR2 YYREEE (reference sequence). The V and J ends lost 1 base and 5 bases, in that order; junction bases with no gene match: 5. CDR3 amino acids: CASSLWGRGNEKLFF. The DNA for the CDR3 is TGTGCCAGCAGCTTGTGGGGCAGGGGGAATGAAAAACTGTTTTTT.

The chain uses TRBV7-9 and TRBJ1-3; D may be TRBD1 (6 bases). The germline gives CDR1 SEHNR, CDR2 FQNEAQ (reference sequence). The V end was cut by 3 bases, the J end by 6 bases, with 12 bases between. This CDR3 spans 14 amino acids. The CDR3 loop is CASSFRDKENTIYF. The CDR3 DNA sequence: TGTGCCAGCAGCTTCCGGGACAAAGAAAACACCATATATTTT.

V is TRBV15 and J is TRBJ2-1, with TRBD2 as a possible D gene (6 bases). Germline lookup yields CDR1 LNHNV and CDR2 YYDKDF (reference sequence). V lost 4 bases, J lost 5 bases, and 12 bases lay in between. This CDR3 contains 14 residues. The CDR3 spells CATSTLGLNNEQFF. CDR3 in DNA: TGTGCCACCAGCACCCTGGGACTGAACAATGAGCAGTTCTTC.

The chain has TRBV5-1 and TRBJ2-7; TRBD1 might be the D (5 bases). Per the germline V gene, CDR1 is SGHRS and CDR2 is YFSETQ. This CDR3 spans 14 amino acids. With 0 bases removed from V and 3 bases from J, the gap between germline ends came to 10 bases. DNA of the CDR3: TGCGCCAGCAGCTTGGATCAGGGTAACTACGAGCAGTACTTC. Its protein is CASSLDQGNYEQYF.

CDR3 coding DNA: TGTGCCAGCAGTTTATACCGGGGGGAAAATGAAAAACTGTTTTTT. Translating it yields CASSLYRGENEKLFF. V is TRBV27 and J is TRBJ1-4; the D gene is possibly TRBD1 (5 bases). The length of the CDR3 is 15 residues. The germline V gene has CDR1 MNHEY and CDR2 SMNVEV (reference sequence). Trimming cost V 1 base and J 5 bases, with 11 bases left between them.

The chain recombines TRBV27 with TRBJ2-7; TRBD1 is a possible D gene (6 bases). This CDR3 contains 15 residues. The V end was cut by 5 bases, the J end by 2 bases, with 16 bases between. Germline assignment: CDR1 MNHEY and CDR2 SMNVEV (reference sequence). The CDR3 nucleotides read TGTGCCAGCAGTCCCACGCAGGGGTTACCCTACGAGCAGTACTTC. Encoded protein: CASSPTQGLPYEQYF.

This rearrangement joins TRBV6-5 to TRBJ2-1; 7 bases fit TRBD1. The CDR3 totals 16 residues. Germline-derived CDR1 and CDR2 are MNHEY and SVGAGI. The V segment lost 2 bases and the J segment 1 base; nucleotides outside the gene matches: 5. The CDR3 DNA follows: TGTGCCAGCAGTTACGCCGGGACAGCTTCCTACAATGAGCAGTTCTTC. Amino acids: CASSYAGTASYNEQFF.